This T cell receptor beta chain appears in the sequencing data of a study of T cells after yellow fever vaccination. TCRdb re-derived calls from the 5' RACE reads in MiXCR, one entry per CDR3 protein. The sample has hundreds of thousands of distinct CDR3 sequences, about 12% seen once. V lost 0 bases, J lost 7 bases, and 20 bases lay in between. CDR1 and CDR2 from the germline V gene are SGHRS and YFSETQ. The CDR3 runs to 17 residues. The source material was CD4+ T cells sorted from PBMCs, sampled 15 days after the yellow fever booster vaccination. The clonotype originates from a man aged 18 to 35 who received the YFV17D yellow fever vaccine. The V and J genes are TRBV5-1 and TRBJ2-1, with a weak D call TRBD2 (5 bases). CDR3 sequence (DNA): TGCGCCAGCAGCTTGGCCATAGGAGGTAAACGATGGAATGAGCAGTTCTTC. Amino acid sequence: CASSLAIGGKRWNEQFF.